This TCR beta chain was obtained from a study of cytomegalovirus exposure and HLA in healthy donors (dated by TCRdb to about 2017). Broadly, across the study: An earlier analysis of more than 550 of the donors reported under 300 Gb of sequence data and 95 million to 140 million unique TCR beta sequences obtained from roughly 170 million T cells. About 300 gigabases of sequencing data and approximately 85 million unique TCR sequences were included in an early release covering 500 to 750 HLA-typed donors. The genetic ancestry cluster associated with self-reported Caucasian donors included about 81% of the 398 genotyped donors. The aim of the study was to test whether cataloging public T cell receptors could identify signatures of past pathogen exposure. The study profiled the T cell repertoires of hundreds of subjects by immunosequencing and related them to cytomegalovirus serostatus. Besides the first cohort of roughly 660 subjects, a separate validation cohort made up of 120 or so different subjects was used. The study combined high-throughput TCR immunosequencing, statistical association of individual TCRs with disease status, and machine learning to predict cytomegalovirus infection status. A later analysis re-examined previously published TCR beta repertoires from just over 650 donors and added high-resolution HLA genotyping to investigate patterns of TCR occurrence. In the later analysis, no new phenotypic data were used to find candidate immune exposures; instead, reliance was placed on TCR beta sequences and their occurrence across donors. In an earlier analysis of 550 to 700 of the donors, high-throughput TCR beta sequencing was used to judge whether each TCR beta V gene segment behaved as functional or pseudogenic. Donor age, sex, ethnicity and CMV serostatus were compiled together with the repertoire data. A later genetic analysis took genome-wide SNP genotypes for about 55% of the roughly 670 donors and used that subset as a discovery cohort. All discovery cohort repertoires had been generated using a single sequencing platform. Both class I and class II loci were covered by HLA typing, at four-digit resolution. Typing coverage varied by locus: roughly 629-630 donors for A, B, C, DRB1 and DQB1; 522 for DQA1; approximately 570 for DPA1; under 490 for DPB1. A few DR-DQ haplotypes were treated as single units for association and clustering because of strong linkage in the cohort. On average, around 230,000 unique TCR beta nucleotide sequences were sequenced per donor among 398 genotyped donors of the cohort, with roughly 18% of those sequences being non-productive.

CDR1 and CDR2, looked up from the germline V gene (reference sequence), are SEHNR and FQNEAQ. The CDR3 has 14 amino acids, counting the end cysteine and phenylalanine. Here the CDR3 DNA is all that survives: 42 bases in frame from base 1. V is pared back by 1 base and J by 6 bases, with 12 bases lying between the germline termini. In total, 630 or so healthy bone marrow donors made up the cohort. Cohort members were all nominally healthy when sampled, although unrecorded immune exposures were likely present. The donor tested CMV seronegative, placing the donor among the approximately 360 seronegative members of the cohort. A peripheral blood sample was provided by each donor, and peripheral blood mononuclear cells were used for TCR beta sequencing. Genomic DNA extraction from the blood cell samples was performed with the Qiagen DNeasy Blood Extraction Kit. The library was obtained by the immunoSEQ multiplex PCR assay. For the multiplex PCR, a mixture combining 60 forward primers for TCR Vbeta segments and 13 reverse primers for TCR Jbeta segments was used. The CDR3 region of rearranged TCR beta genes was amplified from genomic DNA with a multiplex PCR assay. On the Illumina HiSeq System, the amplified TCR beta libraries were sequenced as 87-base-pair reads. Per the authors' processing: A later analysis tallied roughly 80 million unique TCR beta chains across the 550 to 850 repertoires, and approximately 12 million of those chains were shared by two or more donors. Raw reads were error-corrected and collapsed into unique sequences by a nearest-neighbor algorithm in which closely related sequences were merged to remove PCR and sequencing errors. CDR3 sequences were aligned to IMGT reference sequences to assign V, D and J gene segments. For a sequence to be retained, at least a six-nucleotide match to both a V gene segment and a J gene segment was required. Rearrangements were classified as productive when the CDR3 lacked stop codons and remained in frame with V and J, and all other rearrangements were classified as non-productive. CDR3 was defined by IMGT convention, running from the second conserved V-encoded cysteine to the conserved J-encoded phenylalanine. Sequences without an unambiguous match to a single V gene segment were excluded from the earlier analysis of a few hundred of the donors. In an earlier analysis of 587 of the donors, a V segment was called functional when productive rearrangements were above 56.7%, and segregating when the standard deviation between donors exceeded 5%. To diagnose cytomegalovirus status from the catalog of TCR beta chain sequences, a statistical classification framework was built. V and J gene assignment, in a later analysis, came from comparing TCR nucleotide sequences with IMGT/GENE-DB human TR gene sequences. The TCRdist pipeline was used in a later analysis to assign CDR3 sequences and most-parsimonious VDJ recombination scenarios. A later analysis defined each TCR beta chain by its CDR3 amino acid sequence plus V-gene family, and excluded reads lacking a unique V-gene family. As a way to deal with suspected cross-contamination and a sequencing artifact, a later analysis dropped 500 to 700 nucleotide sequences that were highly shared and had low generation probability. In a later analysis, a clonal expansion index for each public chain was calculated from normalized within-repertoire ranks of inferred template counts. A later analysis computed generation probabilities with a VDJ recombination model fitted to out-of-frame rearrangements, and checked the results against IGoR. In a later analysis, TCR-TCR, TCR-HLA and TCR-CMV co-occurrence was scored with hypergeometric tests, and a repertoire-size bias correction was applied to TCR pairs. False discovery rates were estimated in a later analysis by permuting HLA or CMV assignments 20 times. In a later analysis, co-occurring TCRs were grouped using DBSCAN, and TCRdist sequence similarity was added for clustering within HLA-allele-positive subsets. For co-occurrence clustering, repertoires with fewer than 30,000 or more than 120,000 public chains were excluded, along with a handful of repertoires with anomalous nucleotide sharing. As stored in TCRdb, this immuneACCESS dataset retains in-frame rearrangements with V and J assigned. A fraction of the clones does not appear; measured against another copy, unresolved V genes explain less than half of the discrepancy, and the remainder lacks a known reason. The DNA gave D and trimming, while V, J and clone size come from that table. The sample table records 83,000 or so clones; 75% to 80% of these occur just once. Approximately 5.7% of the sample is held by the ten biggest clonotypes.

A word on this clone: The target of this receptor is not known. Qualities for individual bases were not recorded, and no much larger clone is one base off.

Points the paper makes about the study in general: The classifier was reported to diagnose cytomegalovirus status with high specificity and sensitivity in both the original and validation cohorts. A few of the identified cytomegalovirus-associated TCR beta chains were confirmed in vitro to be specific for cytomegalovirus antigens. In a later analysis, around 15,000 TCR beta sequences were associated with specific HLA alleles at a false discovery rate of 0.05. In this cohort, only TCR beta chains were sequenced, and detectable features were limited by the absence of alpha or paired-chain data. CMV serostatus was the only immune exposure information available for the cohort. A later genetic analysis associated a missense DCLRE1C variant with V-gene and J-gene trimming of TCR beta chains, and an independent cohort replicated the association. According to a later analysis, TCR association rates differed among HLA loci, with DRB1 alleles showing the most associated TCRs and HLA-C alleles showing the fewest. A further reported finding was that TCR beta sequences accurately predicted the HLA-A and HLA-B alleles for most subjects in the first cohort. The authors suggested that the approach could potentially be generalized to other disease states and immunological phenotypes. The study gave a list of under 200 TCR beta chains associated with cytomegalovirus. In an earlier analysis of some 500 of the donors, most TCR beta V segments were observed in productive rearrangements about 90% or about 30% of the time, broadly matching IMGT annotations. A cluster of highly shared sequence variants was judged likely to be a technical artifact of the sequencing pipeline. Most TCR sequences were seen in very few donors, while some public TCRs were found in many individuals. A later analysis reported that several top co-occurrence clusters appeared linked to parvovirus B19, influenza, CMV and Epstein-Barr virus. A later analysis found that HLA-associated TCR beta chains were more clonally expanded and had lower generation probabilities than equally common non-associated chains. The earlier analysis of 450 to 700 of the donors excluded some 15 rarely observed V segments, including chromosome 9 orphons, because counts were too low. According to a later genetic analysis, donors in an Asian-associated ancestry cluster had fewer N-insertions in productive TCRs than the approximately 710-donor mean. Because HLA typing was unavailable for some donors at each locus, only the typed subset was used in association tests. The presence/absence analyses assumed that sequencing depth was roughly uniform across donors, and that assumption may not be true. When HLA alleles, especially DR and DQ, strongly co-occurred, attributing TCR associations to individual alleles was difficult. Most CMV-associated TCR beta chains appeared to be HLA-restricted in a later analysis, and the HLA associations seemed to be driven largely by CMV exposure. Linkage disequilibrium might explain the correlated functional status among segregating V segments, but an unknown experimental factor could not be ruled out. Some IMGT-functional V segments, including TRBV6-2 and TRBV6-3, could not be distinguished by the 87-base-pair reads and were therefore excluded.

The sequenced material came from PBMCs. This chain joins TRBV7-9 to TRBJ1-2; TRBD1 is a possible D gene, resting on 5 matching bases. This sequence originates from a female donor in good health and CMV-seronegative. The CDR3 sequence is CASSLVQGQHGYTF. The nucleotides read TGTGCCAGCAGCTTAGTCCAGGGTCAACATGGCTACACCTTC.